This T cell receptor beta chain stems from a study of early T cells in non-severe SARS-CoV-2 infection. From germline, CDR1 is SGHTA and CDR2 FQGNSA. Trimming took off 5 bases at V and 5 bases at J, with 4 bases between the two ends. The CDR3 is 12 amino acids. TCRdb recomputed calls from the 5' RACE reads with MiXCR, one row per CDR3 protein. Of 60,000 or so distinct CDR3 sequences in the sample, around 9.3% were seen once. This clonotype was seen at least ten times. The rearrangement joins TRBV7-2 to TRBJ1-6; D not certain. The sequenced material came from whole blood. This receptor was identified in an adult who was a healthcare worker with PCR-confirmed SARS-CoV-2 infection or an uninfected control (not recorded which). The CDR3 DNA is TGTGCCAGCAGCCTTAATAATTCACCCCTCCACTTT. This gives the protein CASSLNNSPLHF.